This passage covers 28 T cell receptor beta chains from one sample sequenced in a study of T-cell reconstitution after alpha-beta-depleted transplantation in children. The TCRbeta library incorporated unique molecular identifiers. From the PCR reads, TCRdb called clonotypes with MiXCR, one entry per CDR3 protein. The sample yields approximately 800,000 distinct CDR3 sequences, roughly 15% seen once. This sample comprised PBMCs, mostly from graft donor cells, obtained 360 days after TCRalphabeta/CD19-depleted stem cell transplant. The source of these receptors is a male patient younger than 18 who had a stem cell transplant for acute lymphoblastic leukemia, so the T cells may come from the graft donor.

This clonotype was seen a few times. This chain uses TRBV7-9 with TRBJ2-3; TRBD1 or TRBD2 may be the D gene (5 bases each). Trimming stripped 5 bases from V and 1 base from J, with 13 bases between. The CDR3 totals 15 residues. Germline CDR1 is SEHNR and CDR2 is FQNEAQ (reference sequence). As DNA, the CDR3 is TGTGCCAGCAGCCCCTGGGACGGGGGCACAGATACGCAGTATTTT. Translation: CASSPWDGGTDTQYF.

The chain links TRBV21-1 to TRBJ2-7; the table's D call TRBD2 went unverified against the DNA. TRBV21-1 is assigned pseudogene status. The CDR3 contains 17 residues. CDR3 coding DNA: TGTGCCAGCAGCAAAGTCACCAGGAGCGGGAGAGGCTACGAGCAGTACTTC. Protein product: CASSKVTRSGRGYEQYF.

The chain combines TRBV6-5 with TRBJ1-1; possibly TRBD1 for D (6 bases). Trimming cost V 3 bases and J 8 bases, with 13 bases left between them. This CDR3 region has 13 residues. Germline values: CDR1 MNHEY, CDR2 SVGAGI. CDR3 protein: CASSYGQDREAFF. CDR3 DNA sequence: TGTGCCAGCAGTTATGGGCAGGACAGAGAAGCTTTCTTT.

This clonotype was counted ten times or more. This chain joins TRBV19 and TRBJ2-7; the match to TRBD1 covers 7 bases. CDR1 and CDR2 from the germline V gene are LNHDA and SQIVND (reference sequence). This CDR3 is 15 amino acids long. J gave up 1 base and V 9 bases, and 12 bases lay outside the gene matches. The CDR3 nucleotides read TGTGCCAGCAATATACCGGGACAGATATCCTACGAGCAGTACTTC. It specifies CASNIPGQISYEQYF.

The chain joins TRBV15 to TRBJ2-4, with unresolved D. The CDR3 runs 14 residues. Trimming removed 3 bases from V and 3 bases from J, with 9 bases in between. Germline lookup yields CDR1 LNHNV and CDR2 YYDKDF (reference sequence). CDR3 bases: TGTGCCACCAGCAGCGATGAGGTCAAAAACATTCAGTACTTC. It specifies CATSSDEVKNIQYF.

This clonotype was counted a few times. This chain links TRBV4-2 with TRBJ1-2; D call uncertain. CDR3 length: 14 amino acids. Germline values: CDR1 LGHNA, CDR2 YNFKEQ. V was cut by 0 bases and J by 5 bases, with 10 bases left in between. CDR3 DNA: TGTGCCAGCAGCCAAGATCTACGGAATTATGGCTACACCTTC. It is translated as CASSQDLRNYGYTF.

J is TRBJ2-5 and V is TRBV4-1; no firm D call. Germline lookup yields CDR1 MGHRA and CDR2 YSYEKL. The CDR3 has 14 residues. V lost 1 base, J lost 1 base, and 7 bases lay in between. CDR3 region: CASSQGQSQETQYF. CDR3 DNA sequence: TGCGCCAGCAGCCAAGGACAAAGCCAAGAGACCCAGTACTTC.

V and J are TRBV3-1 and TRBJ2-3; maybe TRBD2 (7 bases). V lost 4 bases and J lost 1, with 18 bases in between. Germline values: CDR1 LGHDT, CDR2 YNNKEL (reference sequence). The CDR3 runs to 17 residues. In nucleotides, the CDR3 is TGTGCCAGCAGCCCCGACGGGGGGCGGGTCGGCACAGATACGCAGTATTTT. This codes for CASSPDGGRVGTDTQYF.

The J gene is TRBJ1-4, the V gene TRBV29-1; tentative D call: TRBD1 (6 bases). Trimming left V 6 bases short and J 4 bases short, with 18 bases between. The CDR3 covers 15 residues. CDR1 and CDR2 (germline): SQVTM, ANQGSEA. The CDR3 nucleotides are TGCAGCGTCTTTCCTATTGGACAGCTTAATGAAAAACTGTTTTTT. Its translation is CSVFPIGQLNEKLFF.

The V and J genes are TRBV5-8 and TRBJ2-2; TRBD2 agrees at 10 bases. The germline V gene has CDR1 SGHTS and CDR2 YDEGEE. V lost 3 bases and J lost 5; bases outside the gene matches: 7. The CDR3 totals 16 residues. CDR3 coding DNA: TGTGCCAGCAGCTCCGGACTAGCGGTACCAACCGGGGAGCTGTTTTTT. Translated, it gives CASSSGLAVPTGELFF.

This clonotype was recorded a few times. The chain is built from TRBV4-1 and TRBJ1-6; D remains ambiguous. Trimming cost V 1 base and J 9 bases, with 4 bases left between them. The CDR3 is made up of 12 amino acids. Germline lookup yields CDR1 MGHRA and CDR2 YSYEKL. The CDR3 region is CASSQVRSPLHF. The CDR3 DNA follows: TGCGCCAGCAGCCAAGTCCGTTCACCCCTCCACTTT.

V is TRBV30 and J is TRBJ1-1; D remains unclear. From germline, CDR1 is GTSNPN and CDR2 SVGIG (reference sequence). The CDR3 has 14 amino acids. V gave up 7 bases and J gave up 3 bases, with 18 bases separating them. CDR3 sequence reads: CALSSGGTDTEAFF. The CDR3 region has the DNA TGTGCCTTATCTTCCGGTGGAACGGACACTGAAGCTTTCTTT.

This clonotype has only a few counts. The chain employs TRBV19 and TRBJ2-1; possible D gene TRBD1, 5 bases. The CDR3 contains 16 residues. Per germline, CDR1 LNHDA and CDR2 SQIVND (reference sequence). V was clipped by 0 bases and J by 2 bases, with 11 bases between them. The CDR3 DNA follows: TGTGCCAGTAGTATAGATTATGGGGCCGCCTACAATGAGCAGTTCTTC. This encodes CASSIDYGAAYNEQFF.

This clonotype was recorded a few times. The chain recombines TRBV7-9 with TRBJ1-2; D possibly corresponds to TRBD1 (5 bases). The V end was cut by 11 bases, the J end by 8 bases, with 12 bases between. Germline CDR1 is SEHNR and CDR2 is FQNEAQ (reference sequence). The CDR3 is made up of 10 amino acids. Here the CDR3 reads CALGEGGYTF. The CDR3 DNA is TGTGCCCTTGGCGAGGGGGGCTACACCTTC.

This clonotype was seen a few times. This chain joins TRBV5-5 and TRBJ1-5, with 9 bases that match TRBD1. Per germline, CDR1 SGHKS and CDR2 YYEKEE (reference sequence). V dropped 4 bases and J dropped 2; count of bases not matched to a gene: 10. The CDR3 totals 17 residues. CDR3 nucleotides: TGTGCCAGCAGCCTAGGGACAGGGTTTATGGGCAATCAGCCCCAGCATTTT. It is translated as CASSLGTGFMGNQPQHF.

V is TRBV3-1 and J is TRBJ1-1; 7 bases are shared with TRBD1. Germline trimming cut 5 bases from V and 0 bases from J; bases unmatched to any gene: 18. CDR3 length: 19 amino acids. The germline gives CDR1 LGHDT, CDR2 YNNKEL (reference sequence). The CDR3 DNA reads as TGTGCCAGCAGCGTAGCAGAGCGGCCCCTGACAGGGATGAACACTGAAGCTTTCTTT. Translation: CASSVAERPLTGMNTEAFF.

In its sample, this clonotype was seen a few times. The CDR3 protein is CASSQVNLRLLAPYEQYF. The CDR3 DNA is TGCGCCAGCAGCCAAGTGAATTTGCGTCTGCTAGCGCCCTACGAGCAGTACTTC. V gene TRBV4-1 combines with J gene TRBJ2-7, with D maybe TRBD2 (6 bases). Germline-derived CDR1 and CDR2 are MGHRA and YSYEKL. The CDR3 spans 18 residues. Trimming removed 1 base at V and 2 bases at J, with 21 bases between.

The chain uses TRBV29-1 and TRBJ2-3; 11 positions match TRBD2. The germline CDR1 and CDR2 sequences are SQVTM and ANQGSEA. Trimming at V came to 7 bases and at J to 1 base, leaving 13 bases not matched to a gene. The CDR3 has 17 residues. CDR3 sequence: CSGRTSGLPTRTDTQYF. CDR3 DNA: TGCAGCGGTCGGACTAGCGGGCTACCTACGCGCACAGATACGCAGTATTTT.

This clonotype was detected a few times. The chain carries TRBV9 and TRBJ2-1; weak D call: TRBD1 (6 bases). The CDR3 has 15 amino acids. Trimming left V 2 bases short and J 7 bases short, with 16 bases between. Germline CDR1 SGDLS, CDR2 YYNGEE. Here the CDR3 DNA reads TGTGCCAGCAGCGTGAGGACAGCCCCCAGGAATGAGCAGTTCTTC. Protein product: CASSVRTAPRNEQFF.

Only a few counts were recorded for this clonotype. The rearrangement links TRBV15 to TRBJ2-3, with D hard to call. The CDR3 has 16 amino acids. V lost 0 bases and J 4 bases, leaving 14 bases between the germline ends. Germline loops: CDR1 LNHNV, CDR2 YYDKDF (reference sequence). This CDR3 is CATSRDPRPSPDTQYF. The CDR3 DNA reads as TGTGCCACCAGCAGAGATCCCCGTCCCTCGCCAGATACGCAGTATTTT.

This clonotype came up a few times. The chain uses TRBV29-1 and TRBJ2-2; 9 nucleotides align to TRBD2. Germline V gene data show CDR1 as SQVTM and CDR2 as ANQGSEA. The CDR3 loop spans 16 amino acids. V lost 4 bases, J lost 1 base, and 7 bases stayed unmatched. This chain's CDR3 is CSVGPRLAENTGELFF. The CDR3 DNA follows: TGCAGCGTTGGGCCTCGACTAGCGGAGAACACCGGGGAGCTGTTTTTT.

V and J are TRBV10-2 and TRBJ2-7; 10 nucleotides agree with TRBD2. This CDR3 region has 14 residues. Germline V gene sequence: CDR1 WSHSY, CDR2 SAAADI. V was pared by 10 bases and J by 6 bases, with 12 bases of the junction left unmatched. The CDR3 DNA is TGCGCCACCCAGAAAGCGGGAGGGCCGTCCGAGCAGTACTTC. Its translation is CATQKAGGPSEQYF.

This clonotype occurred many times. V usage is TRBV20-1 and J usage is TRBJ2-1; D tentatively reads TRBD1 or TRBD2 (5 bases each). The CDR3 is made up of 14 amino acids. CDR1 is DFQATT and CDR2 is SNEGSKA in the germline V gene (reference sequence). Trimming removed 6 bases from V and 9 bases from J, with 21 bases in between. CDR3 sequence: CSATDARGVSEQFF. Here the CDR3 DNA reads TGCAGTGCAACGGACGCCCGAGGGGTGAGTGAGCAGTTCTTC.

This chain joins TRBV9 and TRBJ2-3; unclear D gene. V shed 1 base and J shed 1 base, with 10 bases lying between them. This CDR3 region has 15 residues. Germline CDR1 reads SGDLS; CDR2 reads YYNGEE. The CDR3 here is CASSVSSVGTDTQYF. CDR3 nucleotide sequence: TGTGCCAGCAGCGTATCCTCAGTAGGCACAGATACGCAGTATTTT.

This clonotype has more than one count but fewer than ten. The CDR3 nucleotides are TGTGCCACCAGTGACCGTGGAGGTGGGACTAGCGGGCCCAGCTCCTACAATGAGCAGTTCTTC. Translating it yields CATSDRGGGTSGPSSYNEQFF. This chain joins TRBV24-1 and TRBJ2-1, with 12 bases aligning to TRBD2. The CDR3 contains 21 residues. Unmatched junction bases numbered 15, after V lost 4 bases and J lost 0 bases. Germline CDR1 reads KGHDR; CDR2 reads SFDVKD.

The genes are TRBV29-1 and TRBJ2-5, with D maybe TRBD1 (6 bases). Trimming took 4 bases from V and 0 from J, leaving 15 bases between them. The CDR3 contains 15 residues. Germline CDR1 and CDR2: SQVTM and ANQGSEA. The CDR3 nucleotides are TGCAGCGTTGGCCCGACAGGTAGCAACCAAGAGACCCAGTACTTC. Translation gives CSVGPTGSNQETQYF.

V usage is TRBV29-1 and J usage is TRBJ2-3; no clear D. This CDR3 has 13 amino acids. V was pared by 1 base and J by 2 bases, with 7 bases between. Germline CDR1 and CDR2: SQVTM and ANQGSEA. This chain's CDR3 is CSVEAEYTDTQYF. The CDR3 bases are TGCAGCGTTGAAGCAGAGTACACAGATACGCAGTATTTT.

The CDR3 DNA is TGCGCCAGCCCCCAGAGGGGACTGAGGGCCTACGAGCAGTACTTC. Encoded protein: CASPQRGLRAYEQYF. The gene calls are TRBV5-1 and TRBJ2-7; tentatively, D is TRBD2 (6 bases). Trimming removed 7 bases at V and 2 bases at J, with 19 bases between. The germline V gene has CDR1 SGHRS and CDR2 YFSETQ. This CDR3 is built from 15 residues.